This paragraph covers one T cell receptor (beta chain) sequence. This sample was included in a study of Ad26.COV2.S vaccination and SARS-CoV-2 variants. Study overall: The COV1001 Ad26.COV2.S trial arm included the donor.

Measured with immunoSEQ multiplex PCR; TCRdb has only the in-frame clones, and not every one. The sample consists of about 350,000 clones, around nine tenths of them appearing once. As for treatment: over 15 received Ad26.COV2.S at low or high dose, single or two shots; 5 received placebo; per-sample allocation not given. The investigators took samples on day 63 after the first vaccine or placebo injection. CDR1 MNHNS and CDR2 SASEGT come from the germline V gene. The CDR3 loop spans 15 amino acids. Trimming removed 2 bases from V and 2 bases from J, with 10 bases in between. The material was peripheral blood, obtained in a trial of Ad26.COV2.S vaccine versus placebo. The chain carries TRBV6-1 and TRBJ2-4; D is undetermined. This receptor was identified in a person aged 18-65 years who received the Ad26.COV2.S COVID-19 vaccine or a placebo. The CDR3 DNA reads TGTGCCAGCAGTGAACGGGCGGACCCCAAAAACATTCAGTACTTC. Protein product: CASSERADPKNIQYF.